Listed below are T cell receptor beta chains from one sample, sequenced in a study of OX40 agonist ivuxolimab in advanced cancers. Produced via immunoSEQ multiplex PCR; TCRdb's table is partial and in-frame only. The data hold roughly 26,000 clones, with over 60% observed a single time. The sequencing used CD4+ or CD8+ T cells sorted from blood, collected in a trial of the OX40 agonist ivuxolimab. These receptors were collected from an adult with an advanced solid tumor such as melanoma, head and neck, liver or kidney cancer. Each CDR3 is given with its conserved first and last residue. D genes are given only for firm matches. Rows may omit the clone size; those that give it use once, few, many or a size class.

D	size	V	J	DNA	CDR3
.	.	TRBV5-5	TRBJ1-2	TGTGCCAGCAGCTTGGGAACAGGGTTTAACTATGGCTACACCTTC	CASSLGTGFNYGYTF
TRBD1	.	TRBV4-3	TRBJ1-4	TGCGCCAGCAGCCAGGGACAGGGGCGTGAAAAACTGTTTTTT	CASSQGQGREKLFF
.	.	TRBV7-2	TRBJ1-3	TGTGCCAGCAGACCCAGGGAGGTGGGAAACACCATATATTTT	CASRPREVGNTIYF
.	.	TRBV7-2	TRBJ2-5	TGTGCCAGCAGCTTAAACACTAAAGAGACCCAGTACTTC	CASSLNTKETQYF
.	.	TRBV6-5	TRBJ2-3	TGTGCCAGCAGTTACTCATCCGCGAGGGGAGATACGCAGTATTTT	CASSYSSARGDTQYF
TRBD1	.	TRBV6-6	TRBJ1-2	TGTGCCAGCAGTTACCCCCCGGGACAGGGAGATGGCTACACCTTC	CASSYPPGQGDGYTF
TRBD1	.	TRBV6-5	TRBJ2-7	TGTGCCAGCAGTTACACTGCCGGGACAGGGGGCTGGGAGCAGTACTTC	CASSYTAGTGGWEQYF
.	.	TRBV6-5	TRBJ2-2	TGTGCCAGCAGGGGAGGGGGTAGCAGCACCGGGGAGCTGTTTTTT	CASRGGGSSTGELFF
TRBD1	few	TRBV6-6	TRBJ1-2	TGTGCCAGCCGAGTCGGGGGAACAGGGGCCGGGGGCGGCTACACCTTC	CASRVGGTGAGGGYTF
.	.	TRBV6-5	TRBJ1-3	TGTGCCAGCAGGGGGGGGTCTGTAGCTGGAAACACCATATATTTT	CASRGGSVAGNTIYF
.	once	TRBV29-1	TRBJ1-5	TGCAGCGTTAGGGCGGACAATAGCAATCAGCCCCAGCATTTT	CSVRADNSNQPQHF
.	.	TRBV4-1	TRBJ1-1	TGCGCCAGCAGCCCCCCCAGGGGCTCACCGGGGATTGAAGCTTTCTTT	CASSPPRGSPGIEAFF
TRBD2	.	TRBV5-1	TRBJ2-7	TGCGCCAGCAGCTTCGGGGGGTCCCTCTACGAGCAGTACTTC	CASSFGGSLYEQYF
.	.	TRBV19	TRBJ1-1	TGTGCCAGTAGTAATACTATGGACACTGAAGCTTTCTTT	CASSNTMDTEAFF
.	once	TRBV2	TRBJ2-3	TGTGCCAGCAGTCAGACGTTAGATACGCAGTATTTT	CASSQTLDTQYF
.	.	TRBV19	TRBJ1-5	TGTGCCAGTAGTTTCCGACAGGTAGGAAGCAATCAGCCCCAGCATTTT	CASSFRQVGSNQPQHF
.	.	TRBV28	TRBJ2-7	TGTGCCAGCAGGCCTTGGGGGGGCTACTTCCAATCACTGAGCTCCTACGAGCAGTACTTC	CASRPWGGYFQSLSSYEQYF